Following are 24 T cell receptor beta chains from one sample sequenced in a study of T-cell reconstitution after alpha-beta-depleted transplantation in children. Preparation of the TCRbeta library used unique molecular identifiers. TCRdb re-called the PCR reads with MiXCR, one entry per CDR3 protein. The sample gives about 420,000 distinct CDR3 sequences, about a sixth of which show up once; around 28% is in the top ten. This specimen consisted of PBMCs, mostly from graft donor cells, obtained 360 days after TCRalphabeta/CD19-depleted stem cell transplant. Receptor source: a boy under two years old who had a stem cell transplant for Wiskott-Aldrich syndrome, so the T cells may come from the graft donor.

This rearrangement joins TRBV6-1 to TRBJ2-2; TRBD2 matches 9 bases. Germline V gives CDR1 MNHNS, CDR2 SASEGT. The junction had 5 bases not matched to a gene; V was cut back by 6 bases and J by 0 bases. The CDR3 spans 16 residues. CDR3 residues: CASRKTSGANTGELFF. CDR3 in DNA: TGTGCCAGCAGAAAGACTAGCGGCGCGAACACCGGGGAGCTGTTTTTT.

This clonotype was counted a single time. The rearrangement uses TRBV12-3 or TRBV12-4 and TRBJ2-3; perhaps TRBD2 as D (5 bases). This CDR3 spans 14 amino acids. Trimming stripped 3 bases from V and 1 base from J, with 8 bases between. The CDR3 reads CASSFLRGTDTQYF. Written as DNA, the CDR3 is TGTGCCAGCAGTTTCTTGCGGGGCACAGATACGCAGTATTTT.

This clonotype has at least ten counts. This CDR3 is CASSQPGQAQETQYF. CDR3 in DNA: TGTGCCAGCAGCCAACCTGGACAGGCACAAGAGACCCAGTACTTC. The chain carries TRBV3-1 and TRBJ2-5; 7 positions agree with TRBD1. Germline lookup yields CDR1 LGHDT and CDR2 YNNKEL (reference sequence). CDR3 length: 15 amino acids. V shed 2 bases, J shed 2 bases, and the junction held 5 bases outside the gene matches.

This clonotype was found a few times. In DNA, the CDR3 is TGCAGTGCTACTTCGGACAGACAAGAGACCCAGTACTTC. It is translated as CSATSDRQETQYF. The J gene is TRBJ2-5, the V gene TRBV20-1, with a tentative D call TRBD1 (6 bases). V dropped 4 bases and J dropped 2 bases, with 11 bases sitting between them. Germline CDR1 and CDR2: DFQATT and SNEGSKA (reference sequence). This CDR3 comprises 13 residues.

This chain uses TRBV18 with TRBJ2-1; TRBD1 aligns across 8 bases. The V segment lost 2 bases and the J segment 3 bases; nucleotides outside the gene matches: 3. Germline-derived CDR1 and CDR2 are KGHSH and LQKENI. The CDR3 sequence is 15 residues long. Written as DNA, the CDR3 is TGTGCCAGCTCACCAACAGGACAGGGCTACAATGAGCAGTTCTTC. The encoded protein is CASSPTGQGYNEQFF.

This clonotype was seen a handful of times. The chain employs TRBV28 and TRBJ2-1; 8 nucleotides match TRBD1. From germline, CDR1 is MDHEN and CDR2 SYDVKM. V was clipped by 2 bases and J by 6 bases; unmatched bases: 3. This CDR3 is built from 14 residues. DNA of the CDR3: TGTGCCAGCAGTTTAAGGACAGGGAGCAATGAGCAGTTCTTC. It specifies CASSLRTGSNEQFF.

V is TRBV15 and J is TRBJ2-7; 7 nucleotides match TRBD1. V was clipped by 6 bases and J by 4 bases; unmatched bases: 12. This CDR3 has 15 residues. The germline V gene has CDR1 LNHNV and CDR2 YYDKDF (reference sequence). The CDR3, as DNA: TGTGCCACCAGACCCACCCGGACAGGATCGTACGAGCAGTACTTC. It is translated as CATRPTRTGSYEQYF.

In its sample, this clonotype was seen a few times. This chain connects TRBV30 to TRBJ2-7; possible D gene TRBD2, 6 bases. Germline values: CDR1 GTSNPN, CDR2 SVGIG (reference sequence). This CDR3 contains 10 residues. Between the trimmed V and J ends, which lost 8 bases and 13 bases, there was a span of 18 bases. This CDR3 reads CARRDSALYF. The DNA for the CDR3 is TGTGCCAGACGGGACTCCGCATTATACTTC.

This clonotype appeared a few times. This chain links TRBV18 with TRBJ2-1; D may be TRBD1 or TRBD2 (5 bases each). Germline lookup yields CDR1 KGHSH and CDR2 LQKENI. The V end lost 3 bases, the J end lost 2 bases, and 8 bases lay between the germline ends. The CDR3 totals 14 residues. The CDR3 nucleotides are TGTGCCAGCTCACCGAGGGGCGCCTACAATGAGCAGTTCTTC. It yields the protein CASSPRGAYNEQFF. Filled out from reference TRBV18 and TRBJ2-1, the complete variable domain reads NAGVMQNPRHLVRRRGQEARLRCSPMKGHSHVYWYRQLPEEGLKFMVYLQKENIIDESGMPKERFSAEFPKEGPSILRIQQVVRGDSAAYFCASSPRGAYNEQFFGPGTRLTVL.

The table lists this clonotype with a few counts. CDR3 sequence reads: CAISELGTPSTDTQYF. Here the CDR3 DNA reads TGTGCCATCAGTGAATTGGGGACTCCTAGCACAGATACGCAGTATTTT. This sequence joins TRBV10-3 and TRBJ2-3; D perhaps matches TRBD2 (6 bases). The V end lost 3 bases, the J end lost 0 bases, and 13 bases lay between the germline ends. The V gene's germline CDR1 is ENHRY and CDR2 SYGVKD. This CDR3 is 16 amino acids long.

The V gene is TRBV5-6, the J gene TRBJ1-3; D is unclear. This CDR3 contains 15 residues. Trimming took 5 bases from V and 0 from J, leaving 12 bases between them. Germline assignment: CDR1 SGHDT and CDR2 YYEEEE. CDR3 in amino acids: CASSFDRLSGNTIYF. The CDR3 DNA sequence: TGTGCCAGCAGTTTCGACCGTCTCTCTGGAAACACCATATATTTT.

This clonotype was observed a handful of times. CDR3 DNA sequence: TGTGCCAGCAGCTTCTCCGGGACTTTCCCTTGGGAAGATACGCAGTATTTT. Translated, it gives CASSFSGTFPWEDTQYF. J is TRBJ2-3 and V is TRBV7-2; tentative D call: TRBD2 (6 bases). The CDR3 length is 17 residues. The V end was cut by 3 bases, the J end by 5 bases, with 21 bases between. CDR1 SGHTA and CDR2 FQGNSA come from the germline V gene. The full variable domain, completed using reference TRBV7-2 and TRBJ2-3, is GAGVSQSPSNKVTEKGKDVELRCDPISGHTALYWYRQSLGQGLEFLIYFQGNSAPDKSGLPSDRFSAERTGGSVSTLTIQRTQQEDSAVYLCASSFSGTFPWEDTQYFGPGTRLTVL.

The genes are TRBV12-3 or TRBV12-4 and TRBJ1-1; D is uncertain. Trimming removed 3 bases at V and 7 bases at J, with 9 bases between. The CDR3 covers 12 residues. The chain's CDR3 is CASSFGRSEAFF. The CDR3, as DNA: TGTGCCAGCAGTTTCGGCAGAAGTGAAGCTTTCTTT.

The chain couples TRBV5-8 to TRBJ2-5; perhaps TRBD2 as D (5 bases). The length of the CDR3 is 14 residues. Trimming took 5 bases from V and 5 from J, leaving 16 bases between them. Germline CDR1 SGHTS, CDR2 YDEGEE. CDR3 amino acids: CASSTWASRETQYF. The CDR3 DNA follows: TGTGCCAGCAGTACCTGGGCTAGCAGGGAGACCCAGTACTTC.

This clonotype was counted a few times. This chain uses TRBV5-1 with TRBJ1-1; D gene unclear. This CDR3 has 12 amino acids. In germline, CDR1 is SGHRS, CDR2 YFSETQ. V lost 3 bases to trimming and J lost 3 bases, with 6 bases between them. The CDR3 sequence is CASSYSDTEAFF. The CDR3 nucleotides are TGCGCCAGCAGCTACAGCGACACTGAAGCTTTCTTT.

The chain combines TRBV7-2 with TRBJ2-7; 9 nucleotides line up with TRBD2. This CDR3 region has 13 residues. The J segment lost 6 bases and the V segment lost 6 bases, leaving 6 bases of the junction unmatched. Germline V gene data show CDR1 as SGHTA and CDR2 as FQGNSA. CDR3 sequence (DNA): TGTGCCAGCAGTAGCGGGGGACAGATCGAGCAGTACTTC. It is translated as CASSSGGQIEQYF.

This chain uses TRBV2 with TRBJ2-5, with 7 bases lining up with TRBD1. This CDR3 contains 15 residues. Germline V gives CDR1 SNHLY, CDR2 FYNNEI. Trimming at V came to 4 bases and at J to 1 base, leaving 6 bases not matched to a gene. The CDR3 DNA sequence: TGTGCCAGCAGTGCAATGGGACAGCCCCAAGAGACCCAGTACTTC. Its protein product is CASSAMGQPQETQYF.

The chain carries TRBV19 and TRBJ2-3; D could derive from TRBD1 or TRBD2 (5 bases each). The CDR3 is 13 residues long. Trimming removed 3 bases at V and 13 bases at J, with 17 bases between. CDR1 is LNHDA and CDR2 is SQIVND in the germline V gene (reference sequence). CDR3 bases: TGTGCCAGTAGTATGTCGGAGGCCCACAGGAAGTATTTT. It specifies CASSMSEAHRKYF. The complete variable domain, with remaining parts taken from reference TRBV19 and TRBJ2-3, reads DGGITQSPKYLFRKEGQNVTLSCEQNLNHDAMYWYRQDPGQGLRLIYYSQIVNDFQKGDIAEGYSVSREKKESFPLTVTSAQKNPTAFYLCASSMSEAHRKYFGPGTRLTVL.

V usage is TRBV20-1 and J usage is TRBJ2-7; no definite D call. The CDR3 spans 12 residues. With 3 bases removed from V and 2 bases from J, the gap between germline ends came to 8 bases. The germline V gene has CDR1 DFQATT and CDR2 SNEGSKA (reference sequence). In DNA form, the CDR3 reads TGCAGTGCTAGTATAGACCCCTACGAGCAGTACTTC. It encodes CSASIDPYEQYF.

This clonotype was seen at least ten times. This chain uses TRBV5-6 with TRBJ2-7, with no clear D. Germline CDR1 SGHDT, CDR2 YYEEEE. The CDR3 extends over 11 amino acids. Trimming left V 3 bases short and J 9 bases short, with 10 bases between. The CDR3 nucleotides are TGTGCCAGCAGCTCGGGTTCTGTGCAGTACTTC. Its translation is CASSSGSVQYF.

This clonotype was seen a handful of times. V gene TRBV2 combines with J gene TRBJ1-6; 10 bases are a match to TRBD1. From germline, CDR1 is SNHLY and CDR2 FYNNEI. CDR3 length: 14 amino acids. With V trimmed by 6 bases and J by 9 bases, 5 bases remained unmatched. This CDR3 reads CASRAGTGASPLHF. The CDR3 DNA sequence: TGTGCCAGCAGAGCCGGGACAGGGGCTTCACCCCTCCACTTT.

The CDR3 here is CASSPLGRGSSEQFF. In DNA form, the CDR3 reads TGTGCCAGCTCACCACTGGGCAGGGGATCAAGCGAGCAGTTCTTC. The rearrangement uses TRBV18 and TRBJ2-1; tentatively, D is TRBD1 (6 bases). Trimming stripped 1 base from V and 10 bases from J, with 17 bases between. The CDR3 is 15 residues long. In germline, CDR1 is KGHSH, CDR2 LQKENI.

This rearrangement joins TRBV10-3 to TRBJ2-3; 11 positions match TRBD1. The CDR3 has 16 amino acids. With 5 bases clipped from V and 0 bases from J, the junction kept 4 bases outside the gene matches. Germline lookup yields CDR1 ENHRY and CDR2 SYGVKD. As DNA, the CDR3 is TGTGCCATCAGTCCGGACAGGGGGCACAGCACAGATACGCAGTATTTT. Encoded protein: CAISPDRGHSTDTQYF.

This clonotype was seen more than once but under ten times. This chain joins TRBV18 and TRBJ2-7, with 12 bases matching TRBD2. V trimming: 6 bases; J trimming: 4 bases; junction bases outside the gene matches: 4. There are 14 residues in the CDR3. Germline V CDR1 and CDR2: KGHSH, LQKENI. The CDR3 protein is CASSRLAGVYEQYF. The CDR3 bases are TGTGCCAGCTCCCGACTAGCGGGGGTTTACGAGCAGTACTTC.